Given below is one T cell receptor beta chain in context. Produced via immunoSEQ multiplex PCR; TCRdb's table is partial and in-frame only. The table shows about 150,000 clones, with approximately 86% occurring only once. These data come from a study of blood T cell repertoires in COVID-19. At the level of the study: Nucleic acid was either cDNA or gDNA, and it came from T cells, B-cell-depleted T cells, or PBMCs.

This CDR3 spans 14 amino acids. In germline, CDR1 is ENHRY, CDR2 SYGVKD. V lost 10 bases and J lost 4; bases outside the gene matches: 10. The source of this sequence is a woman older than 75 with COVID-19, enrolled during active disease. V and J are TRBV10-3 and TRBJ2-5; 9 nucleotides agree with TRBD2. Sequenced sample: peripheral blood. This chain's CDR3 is CATRVAGGPETQYF. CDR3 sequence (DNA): TGTGCCACCCGAGTCGCGGGAGGGCCAGAGACCCAGTACTTC.